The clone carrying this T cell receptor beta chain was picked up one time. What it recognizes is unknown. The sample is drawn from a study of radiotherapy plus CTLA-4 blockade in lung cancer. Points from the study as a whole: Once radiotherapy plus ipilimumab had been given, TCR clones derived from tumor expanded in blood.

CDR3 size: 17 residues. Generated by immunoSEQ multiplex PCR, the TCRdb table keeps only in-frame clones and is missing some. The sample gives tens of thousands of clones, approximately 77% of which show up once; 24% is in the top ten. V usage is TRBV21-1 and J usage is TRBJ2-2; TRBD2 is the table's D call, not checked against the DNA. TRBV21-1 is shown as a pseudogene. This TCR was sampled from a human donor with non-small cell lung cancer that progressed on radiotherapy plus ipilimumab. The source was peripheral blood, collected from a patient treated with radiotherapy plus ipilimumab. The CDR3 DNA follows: TGTGCCAGCACCACTGGGGGGACCCCCTCGAAGGACGGGGAGCTGTTTTTT. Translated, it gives CASTTGGTPSKDGELFF.